The next 10 T cell receptor beta chains were all read from a single sample in a study of shared clonotypes between healthy human individuals. The table came from immunoSEQ multiplex PCR; TCRdb's copy has only in-frame clones and leaves some out. The sample comprises around 2.3 million clones, almost 96% of which are singletons, and roughly 0.13% rests with the top ten. Sequencing was performed on naive CD4+ T cells sorted from blood. Subset here: CD45RA+ positively selected. The receptor set was obtained from a man aged 18 to 30 in good health.

The gene calls are TRBV7-9 and TRBJ2-2, with TRBD2 matching over 12 bases. Trimming at V came to 4 bases and at J to 6 bases, leaving 6 bases not matched to a gene. CDR3 length: 16 amino acids. CDR1 SEHNR and CDR2 FQNEAQ come from the germline V gene (reference sequence). The CDR3 bases are TGTGCCAGCAGCTCCGGACTAGCGGGAAGCCCCGGGGAGCTGTTTTTT. It yields the protein CASSSGLAGSPGELFF.

The CDR3 loop is CASSRGGNQPQHF. DNA for the CDR3: TGCGCCAGCAGCCGCGGGGGCAATCAGCCCCAGCATTTT. The chain employs TRBV4-1 and TRBJ1-5, with D hard to call. The V gene lost 4 bases and the J gene lost 2 bases, with 6 bases spanning the gap. The germline V gene has CDR1 MGHRA and CDR2 YSYEKL. This CDR3 has 13 amino acids.

The chain recombines TRBV6-1 with TRBJ2-7, with D hard to call. With 7 bases removed from V and 2 bases from J, the gap between germline ends came to 9 bases. Looked up from germline, CDR1 is MNHNS and CDR2 is SASEGT. The CDR3 sequence is 12 residues long. CDR3 coding DNA: TGTGCCAGCAATGCCGGACCCTACGAGCAGTACTTC. Protein product: CASNAGPYEQYF.

J is TRBJ2-5 and V is TRBV5-1; 9 bases match TRBD1. Germline V gene sequence: CDR1 SGHRS, CDR2 YFSETQ. The CDR3 length is 17 residues. V shed 1 base, J shed 1 base, and the junction held 8 bases outside the gene matches. The CDR3 spells CASSLPGTGLLQETQYF. DNA of the CDR3: TGCGCCAGCAGCTTGCCCGGGACAGGGTTACTCCAAGAGACCCAGTACTTC.

This chain links TRBV9 with TRBJ2-5; D is undetermined. CDR1 and CDR2 from the germline V gene are SGDLS and YYNGEE. Trimming removed 0 bases at V and 0 bases at J, with 6 bases between. The CDR3 totals 14 residues. The CDR3 sequence is CASSVDLDQETQYF. CDR3 sequence (DNA): TGTGCCAGCAGCGTAGACCTAGACCAAGAGACCCAGTACTTC.

The CDR3 protein is CASREGTDVEQYF. The DNA for the CDR3 is TGCGCCAGCCGGGAGGGAACCGATGTGGAGCAGTACTTC. V usage is TRBV5-1 and J usage is TRBJ2-7, with 8 bases aligning to TRBD2. The CDR3 spans 13 residues. V shed 7 bases, J shed 7 bases, and the junction held 10 bases outside the gene matches. CDR1 and CDR2 (germline): SGHRS, YFSETQ.

The chain couples TRBV11-2 to TRBJ1-1; the D is unclear. V gave up 0 bases and J gave up 5 bases, with 7 bases separating them. CDR1 is SGHAT and CDR2 is FQNNGV in the germline V gene. This CDR3 is built from 13 residues. The CDR3 DNA reads as TGTGCCAGCAGCTTAGAAGTTAGGACTGAAGCTTTCTTT. The encoded protein is CASSLEVRTEAFF.

This clone was found a few times. The chain couples TRBV7-9 to TRBJ1-1; D perhaps matches TRBD1 (5 bases). Trimming shortened V by 3 bases and J by 5 bases, and 10 bases separated the two germline ends. The CDR3 runs 13 residues. The germline V gene encodes CDR1 SEHNR and CDR2 FQNEAQ (reference sequence). The CDR3 spells CASSFSRETEAFF. CDR3 nucleotide sequence: TGTGCCAGCAGCTTCAGCAGGGAGACTGAAGCTTTCTTT.

The chain couples TRBV9 to TRBJ2-7, with a weak D call TRBD2 (6 bases). The V gene lost 4 bases and the J gene lost 1 base, with 9 bases spanning the gap. The CDR3 has 13 amino acids. Germline CDR1 reads SGDLS; CDR2 reads YYNGEE. CDR3 amino acids: CASSRGLSYEQYF. The DNA of the CDR3 is TGTGCCAGCAGCCGGGGACTTTCCTACGAGCAGTACTTC. The whole variable domain, filled in from reference TRBV9 and TRBJ2-7, reads DSGVTQTPKHLITATGQRVTLRCSPRSGDLSVYWYQQSLDQGLQFLIQYYNGEERAKGNILERFSAQQFPDLHSELNLSSLELGDSALYFCASSRGLSYEQYFGPGTRLTVT.

The rearrangement links TRBV10-2 to TRBJ1-1; D remains ambiguous. The germline V gene has CDR1 WSHSY and CDR2 SAAADI. The CDR3 runs to 13 residues. V was clipped by 6 bases and J by 1 base, with 9 bases between them. The CDR3 region has the DNA TGCGCCAGCAGCCAACGGGGGAACACTGAAGCTTTCTTT. This gives the protein CASSQRGNTEAFF.